Presented here are 18 T cell receptor beta chains from one specimen sequenced in a study of T-cell reconstitution after alpha-beta-depleted transplantation in children. Unique molecular identifiers tagged the TCRbeta library. TCRdb called the PCR reads again in MiXCR, with one record for every CDR3 protein. The sample includes around 380,000 distinct CDR3 sequences, roughly 10% of them seen just once. Sample: PBMCs from the stem cell graft donor, taken from the stem cell graft. These receptors came from a human donor who donated a stem cell graft to a child with acute myeloid leukemia.

This rearrangement joins TRBV2 to TRBJ2-7; 7 bases align to TRBD2. Germline loops: CDR1 SNHLY, CDR2 FYNNEI. The CDR3 contains 16 residues. V shed 1 base, J shed 4 bases, and the junction held 10 bases outside the gene matches. The CDR3: CASSEELAGDLYEQYF. CDR3 bases: TGTGCCAGCAGTGAAGAACTTGCGGGAGATCTATACGAGCAGTACTTC.

This clonotype occurred many times. The chain carries TRBV7-2 and TRBJ2-5; D is tentatively TRBD1 or TRBD2 (6 bases each). Germline V gene sequence: CDR1 SGHTA, CDR2 FQGNSA. The V end was cut by 0 bases, the J end by 5 bases, with 13 bases between. This CDR3 region has 15 residues. The CDR3 nucleotides are TGTGCCAGCAGCTTAGCCCCGGGGGCTGGGGAGACCCAGTACTTC. It is translated as CASSLAPGAGETQYF.

About this clonotype: The junction and the germline gene differ at one end; a read error may be behind it. This chain uses TRBV9 with TRBJ2-3, with D uncertain. The germline CDR1 and CDR2 sequences are SGDLS and YYNGEE. CDR3 length equals 13 residues. The DNA of the CDR3 is TGTGCCGGCAGCGCCTATTACACAGATACGCAGTATTTT. This translates into CAGSAYYTDTQYF. Full variable domain (rest looked up from reference TRBV9 and TRBJ2-3): DSGVTQTPKHLITATGQRVTLRCSPRSGDLSVYWYQQSLDQGLQFLIQYYNGEERAKGNILERFSAQQFPDLHSELNLSSLELGDSALYFCAGSAYYTDTQYFGPGTRLTVL.

This clonotype was seen a handful of times. This sequence joins TRBV27 and TRBJ2-7, with 8 nucleotides matching TRBD2. CDR1 is MNHEY, CDR2 SMNVEV, per germline (reference sequence). This CDR3 comprises 15 residues. Trimming cost V 3 bases and J 4 bases; bases outside gene matches: 8. CDR3 nucleotide sequence: TGTGCCAGCAGTTTCCGTGTTAGCGGGATGTACGAGCAGTACTTC. Encoded protein: CASSFRVSGMYEQYF.

This clonotype appeared a few times. This chain joins TRBV29-1 and TRBJ2-5, with TRBD1 matching over 8 bases. V was pared by 4 bases and J by 4 bases, with 5 bases of the junction left unmatched. From germline, CDR1 is SQVTM and CDR2 ANQGSEA. The CDR3 covers 13 residues. The CDR3 DNA follows: TGCAGCGTTGTCTCCAGGGGGCGAGAGACCCAGTACTTC. Its translation: CSVVSRGRETQYF.

J is TRBJ2-7 and V is TRBV7-9; a possible D gene is TRBD1 (6 bases). Trimming left V 2 bases short and J 3 bases short, with 14 bases between. The CDR3 totals 15 residues. CDR1 is SEHNR, CDR2 FQNEAQ, per germline (reference sequence). Here the CDR3 DNA reads TGTGCCAGCAGCTTACGGGCAGGGGTTGTCTACGAGCAGTACTTC. Translated: CASSLRAGVVYEQYF.

Only a few counts were recorded for this clonotype. This chain uses TRBV6-1 with TRBJ1-6; D not resolved. V lost 6 bases to trimming and J lost 3 bases, with 12 bases between them. CDR3 size: 15 residues. The germline V gene has CDR1 MNHNS and CDR2 SASEGT. The CDR3 region is CASSPSGIYNSPLHF. DNA for the CDR3: TGTGCCAGCAGCCCCTCCGGGATCTATAATTCACCCCTCCACTTT.

The chain recombines TRBV29-1 with TRBJ2-3; a weak D match, TRBD2 (7 bases). With 3 bases removed from V and 6 bases from J, the gap between germline ends came to 13 bases. From germline, CDR1 is SQVTM and CDR2 ANQGSEA. This CDR3 has 13 residues. CDR3 sequence: CSVDLEGGDTQYF. The CDR3 DNA is TGCAGCGTTGATCTGGAGGGGGGGGATACGCAGTATTTT.

J is TRBJ2-4 and V is TRBV15; either TRBD1 or TRBD2 may supply D (5 bases each). Looked up from germline, CDR1 is LNHNV and CDR2 is YYDKDF (reference sequence). The CDR3 is 13 amino acids. The ends were cut back, 3 bases at V and 6 bases at J, with 9 bases in the middle. The CDR3 nucleotides are TGTGCCACCAGCAGGGGACGTACAAACATTCAGTACTTC. Translation: CATSRGRTNIQYF.

The chain recombines TRBV7-2 with TRBJ2-3; D perhaps matches TRBD2 (6 bases). V was trimmed by 5 bases and J by 7 bases, leaving 13 bases between them. Germline CDR1 and CDR2: SGHTA and FQGNSA. This CDR3 is 13 amino acids long. The CDR3 nucleotides are TGTGCCAGCAGCCCGCCGGGACTTCATACGCAGTATTTT. Translated: CASSPPGLHTQYF. The full variable domain, with the rest looked up from reference TRBV7-2 and TRBJ2-3, is GAGVSQSPSNKVTEKGKDVELRCDPISGHTALYWYRQSLGQGLEFLIYFQGNSAPDKSGLPSDRFSAERTGGSVSTLTIQRTQQEDSAVYLCASSPPGLHTQYFGPGTRLTVL.

The V and J genes are TRBV5-1 and TRBJ2-7; TRBD1 matches at 8 bases. V was pared by 5 bases and J by 0 bases, with 7 bases of the junction left unmatched. Per the germline V gene, CDR1 is SGHRS and CDR2 is YFSETQ. The CDR3 is 15 amino acids. CDR3 nucleotides: TGCGCCAGCAGATCCTGGACAGGGAGCTCCTACGAGCAGTACTTC. It encodes CASRSWTGSSYEQYF.

This clonotype was detected a few times. The chain carries TRBV25-1 and TRBJ1-1, with TRBD1 identical over 9 bases. Germline CDR1 reads MGHDK; CDR2 reads SYGVNS. J gave up 3 bases and V 7 bases, and 3 bases lay outside the gene matches. This CDR3 has 13 amino acids. For the CDR3, the DNA is TGTGCCAGCATACAGGGGGCCGACACTGAAGCTTTCTTT. As protein: CASIQGADTEAFF.

As concerns this clonotype: As the CDR3 is not closed by the conserved phenylalanine or tryptophan, this likely results from a read error. V usage is TRBV20-1 and J usage is TRBJ2-7; D tentatively fits TRBD1 or TRBD2 (5 bases each). This CDR3 is 15 amino acids long. The V end lost 0 bases, the J end lost 1 base, and 13 bases lay between the germline ends. CDR1 is DFQATT and CDR2 is SNEGSKA in the germline V gene (reference sequence). This chain's CDR3 is CSARDPMRGSYEQYC. The CDR3 bases are TGCAGTGCTAGAGATCCTATGAGGGGTTCCTACGAGCAGTACTGC.

The chain uses TRBV5-1 and TRBJ1-4; 7 bases are shared with TRBD1. Germline V CDR1 and CDR2: SGHRS, YFSETQ. CDR3 length equals 14 residues. V gave up 4 bases and J gave up 5 bases; unmatched junction bases: 5. CDR3 residues: CASSMGQMNEKLFF. In DNA, the CDR3 is TGCGCCAGCAGCATGGGACAGATGAATGAAAAACTGTTTTTT.

The genes are TRBV3-1 and TRBJ2-5, with a possible D match to TRBD2 (5 bases). This CDR3 spans 15 amino acids. Germline V gene sequence: CDR1 LGHDT, CDR2 YNNKEL (reference sequence). Trimming cost V 2 bases and J 4 bases, with 14 bases left between them. This chain's CDR3 is CASSQNPSAGETQYF. Written as DNA, the CDR3 is TGTGCCAGCAGCCAAAATCCGTCGGCGGGAGAGACCCAGTACTTC.

This clonotype was found a few times. V usage is TRBV20-1 and J usage is TRBJ2-7; D not certain. The CDR3 runs 12 residues. V was clipped by 0 bases and J by 3 bases, with 6 bases between them. From germline, CDR1 is DFQATT and CDR2 SNEGSKA (reference sequence). Here the CDR3 reads CSARDVRYEQYF. The CDR3 nucleotides are TGCAGTGCTAGAGATGTCCGCTACGAGCAGTACTTC.

This clonotype turned up a few times. The chain links TRBV5-1 to TRBJ2-2; 10 bases are shared with TRBD2. The CDR3 loop spans 18 amino acids. In germline, CDR1 is SGHRS, CDR2 YFSETQ. V lost 0 bases and J lost 0; bases outside the gene matches: 5. The chain's CDR3 is CASSLASGGAANTGELFF. The DNA of the CDR3 is TGCGCCAGCAGCTTGGCCAGCGGGGGGGCCGCGAACACCGGGGAGCTGTTTTTT. Variable domain in full (rest from reference TRBV5-1 and TRBJ2-2): KAGVTQTPRYLIKTRGQQVTLSCSPISGHRSVSWYQQTPGQGLQFLFEYFSETQRNKGNFPGRFSGRQFSNSRSEMNVSTLELGDSALYLCASSLASGGAANTGELFFGEGSRLTVL.

This clonotype was seen a handful of times. This chain joins TRBV4-2 and TRBJ2-3, with 9 nucleotides matching TRBD1. The length of the CDR3 is 15 residues. Germline CDR1 reads LGHNA; CDR2 reads YNFKEQ. The V and J ends lost 4 bases and 6 bases, in that order; junction bases with no gene match: 8. In DNA, the CDR3 is TGTGCCAGCAGCCGTATACAGGGGGCGACTGATACGCAGTATTTT. It is translated as CASSRIQGATDTQYF.